A single T cell receptor beta chain is shown here with its context. From germline, CDR1 is SGHTA and CDR2 FQGNSA. Trimming took off 6 bases at V and 0 bases at J, with 11 bases between the two ends. CDR3 length: 15 residues. This sample is part of a study of blood T cell repertoires in COVID-19. As for the study in general: Italy, Spain and the United States were the sources of the convalescent and acute COVID-19 samples. From T cells, B-cell-depleted T cells, or PBMCs came the material, which was cDNA or gDNA.

Sequencing was performed with immunoSEQ multiplex PCR; in TCRdb, only in-frame clones are kept and a portion is missing. Here the sample spans over 60,000 clones, 65% to 90% being singletons. The clonotype comes from a man aged 80 or over with active COVID-19. Sequenced material: peripheral blood. The chain has TRBV7-2 and TRBJ1-4; perhaps TRBD1 as D (5 bases). CDR3 sequence reads: CASSLTDSTNEKLFF. CDR3 sequence (DNA): TGTGCCAGCAGTTTGACAGATTCAACTAATGAAAAACTGTTTTTT.